This T cell receptor (beta chain) originates from a study of blood T cell repertoires in COVID-19 (dated by TCRdb to 2019 to 2021). Broadly, across the study: Collaborator samples came from the United States, Italy and Spain and covered acute and convalescent phases of COVID-19. The prospective study material was composed of cDNA or gDNA derived from T cells, B-cell-depleted T cells, or PBMCs. The samples were drawn from the first 160 participants of the ongoing ImmuneRACE study and from 1,200 or so subjects provided by 6 global collaborators. Nearly every sample came with metadata listing a de-identified subject ID, COVID-19 status, age in years and sex. The repertoires were released in a freely available public database meant as a resource for research on the immune response to SARS-CoV-2. Where HLA class I and class II types were available, the types were taken from metadata supplied by the sample provider, not from assay-based typing. The dataset comprised deeply sampled blood TCRbeta repertoires from subjects exposed to, actively infected with, or recovered from COVID-19. Beyond this particular receptor, the publication reports: Clinical and demographic metadata were provided uncurated, with the amount varying by source and participant.

A word on this clone: Its antigen has not been determined. Base qualities are not provided; no much larger clone lies one nucleotide away.

TCRbeta CDR3 regions were amplified from genomic DNA using the immunoSEQ Assay, a bias-controlled multiplex PCR. For the original study's pipeline: The number of nucleated cells in each sample was estimated from the amplification of reference gene primers within the assay. To quantify the absolute abundance of each unique TCRbeta CDR3 rearrangement, sequence reads were collapsed and filtered. For each sample, productive Simpson clonality was calculated by taking the square root of Simpson's diversity index across productive rearrangements. TCRdb holds this immuneACCESS table with in-frame rearrangements only. Some clones are missing; in checked studies, unresolved V genes explain under half, and the rest has no known cause. V and J calls plus clone size are reproduced from that table; the DNA served to infer D and trimming. The sample contains approximately 72,000 clones, over 80% of them found a single time. Of the sample, about 20% falls within the top ten clones.

Each collaborating institution followed its own protocols to collect whole blood in K2EDTA tubes. For TCRbeta analysis, collaborators shipped samples as frozen whole blood, isolated PBMCs, or DNA extracted from either of those sample types. CDR1 and CDR2 (SGHNT, YENEEA) derive from the germline V gene. Trimming at the junction amounts to 3 bases on V and 0 bases on J, and the germline ends lie 8 bases apart. There are 14 amino acids in the CDR3, from cysteine to phenylalanine inclusive. The CDR3 DNA has 42 bases and is translated from base 1. The chain is encoded by TRBV11-3 joined to TRBJ1-1; the D gene cannot be named for sure. The clonotype originates from an elderly woman with acute or convalescent COVID-19. The specimen sequenced was peripheral blood. This receptor carries the CDR3 CASSFGKMNTEAFF. At the DNA level, the sequence is TGTGCCAGCAGCTTCGGGAAAATGAACACTGAAGCTTTCTTT. The entire variable domain, with the stretches around the CDR3 drawn from the reference TRBV11-3 and TRBJ1-1 proteins, is EAGVVQSPRYKIIEKKQPVAFWCNPISGHNTLYWYLQNLGQGPELLIRYENEEAVDDSQLPKDRFSAERLKGVDSTLKIQPAELGDSAVYLCASSFGKMNTEAFFGQGTRLTVV.